Sequencing of this T cell receptor beta chain was carried out in a study of blood T cell repertoires in COVID-19. Study-level background: Some COVID-19 samples were acute and others convalescent; all came from the United States, Italy and Spain. Sources were T cells, B-cell-depleted T cells, or PBMCs; the material itself was cDNA or gDNA.

A few counts support this clone. Methods used by the authors: Nucleated cell number was recorded as an estimate derived from reference gene primer amplification. Generated by immunoSEQ multiplex PCR, the TCRdb table keeps only in-frame clones and is missing some. For V, J and clone size, that table is used; D and trimming come from the DNA. Seen here are some 97,000 clones, about 83% observed once, and the top ten hold more than 10%. The V and J ends lost 1 base and 4 bases respectively, with 9 bases between them. Germline values: CDR1 SGHRS, CDR2 YFSETQ. The CDR3 totals 13 residues. This sequence was found in a human donor in a cohort sampled during active COVID-19. The chain employs TRBV5-1 and TRBJ2-7; D is unresolved. The sequenced sample was peripheral blood. CDR3 nucleotide sequence: TGCGCCAGCAGCTTGCCCCCGGTTTACGAGCAGTACTTC. Translating it yields CASSLPPVYEQYF. The full variable domain, rest sourced from reference TRBV5-1 and TRBJ2-7, is KAGVTQTPRYLIKTRGQQVTLSCSPISGHRSVSWYQQTPGQGLQFLFEYFSETQRNKGNFPGRFSGRQFSNSRSEMNVSTLELGDSALYLCASSLPPVYEQYFGPGTRLTVT.